This T cell receptor (beta chain) was sequenced during a study of T cells in narcolepsy. The overall study: Healthy controls were enrolled alongside patients with narcolepsy type 1 or type 2. Study-level points and caveats: Same-patient CSF and blood CD4+ T cell clonotypes included HCRT-specific and TRIB2-specific autoreactive ones.

The data were produced by immunoSEQ multiplex PCR, yet TCRdb's version contains in-frame clones alone and is incomplete. In the table there are roughly 3,100 clones, around 62% of which are singletons. V gave up 5 bases and J gave up 6 bases, with 13 bases separating them. This CDR3 region has 13 residues. Germline V CDR1 and CDR2: SGHVS, FNYEAQ. This clone was seen once. The antigen is unknown. V is TRBV7-6 and J is TRBJ2-5; weak D call: TRBD1 (7 bases). The source of this sequence is a human donor with narcolepsy. Source material: CD45RA- memory CD8+ T cells from PBMCs. The DNA of the CDR3 is TGTGCCAGCAGCCAGGGGGGCCAGCAGACCCAGTACTTC. Translating it yields CASSQGGQQTQYF.